Listed here is a single TCR beta chain. There is no known antigen for this receptor. The cohort was made up of 500 to 850 healthy bone marrow donors. Cohort members were all nominally healthy when sampled, although unrecorded immune exposures were likely present. The donor was CMV seronegative and was included in the group of 352 seronegative cohort members. Every donor gave a peripheral blood sample, and the peripheral blood mononuclear cells from that sample were used for TCR beta sequencing. Genomic DNA extraction from the blood cell samples was performed with the Qiagen DNeasy Blood Extraction Kit. Libraries were prepared through the immunoSEQ multiplex PCR assay. A mixture of 60 forward primers for TCR Vbeta segments and 13 reverse primers for TCR Jbeta segments was used in the multiplex PCR. Amplification of the CDR3 region of rearranged TCR beta genes was performed with a multiplex PCR assay on genomic DNA. The Illumina HiSeq System was used to sequence the amplified TCR beta libraries as 87-base-pair reads. On the authors' methods: A later analysis tallied around 80 million unique TCR beta chains across the 666 repertoires, and about 12 million of those chains were shared by two or more donors. A nearest-neighbor algorithm error-corrected the raw reads and collapsed the reads into unique sequences, merging closely related sequences to remove PCR and sequencing errors. To assign V, D and J gene segments, CDR3 sequences were aligned to IMGT reference sequences. For a sequence to be retained, a match of at least six nucleotides was required to both a V gene segment and a J gene segment. A rearrangement was called productive if the CDR3 had no stop codons and remained in frame with V and J, and every other rearrangement was called non-productive. Following IMGT convention, CDR3 was defined as the stretch from the second conserved V-encoded cysteine up to the conserved J-encoded phenylalanine. The earlier analysis of 450 to 750 of the donors excluded any sequence lacking an unambiguous match to a single V gene segment. In an earlier analysis of several hundred of the donors, V segments were called functional above 56.7% productive rearrangements and were called segregating when the between-donor standard deviation exceeded 5%. A statistical classification framework was built to diagnose cytomegalovirus status from the catalog of TCR beta chain sequences. V and J gene assignment, in a later analysis, came from comparing TCR nucleotide sequences with IMGT/GENE-DB human TR gene sequences. The TCRdist pipeline was used in a later analysis to assign CDR3 sequences and most-parsimonious VDJ recombination scenarios. A later analysis defined each TCR beta chain by its CDR3 amino acid sequence plus V-gene family, and excluded reads lacking a unique V-gene family. A later analysis removed nearly 600 highly shared, low-generation-probability nucleotide sequences to deal with suspected cross-contamination and a sequencing artifact. A later analysis calculated a clonal expansion index for each public chain from normalized within-repertoire ranks of inferred template counts. Generation probabilities in a later analysis came from a VDJ recombination model fitted to out-of-frame rearrangements, and those results were checked against IGoR. A later analysis scored TCR-TCR, TCR-HLA and TCR-CMV co-occurrence with hypergeometric tests, applying a repertoire-size bias correction to TCR pairs. False discovery rates were estimated in a later analysis by permuting HLA or CMV assignments 20 times. A later analysis grouped co-occurring TCRs with DBSCAN, adding TCRdist sequence similarity when clustering within HLA-allele-positive subsets. Repertoires with fewer than 30,000 or more than 120,000 public chains were left out of co-occurrence clustering, as were about five repertoires with anomalous nucleotide sharing. As stored in TCRdb, this immuneACCESS dataset retains in-frame rearrangements with V and J assigned. A fraction of the clones does not appear; measured against another copy, unresolved V genes explain less than half of the discrepancy, and the remainder lacks a known reason. V, J and clone size were drawn from that table, and D and trimming were deduced from the DNA. The sample's own table lists roughly 45,000 clones. About 1.7% of the sample belongs to the ten largest clones.

CDR1 and CDR2, per the germline V gene, are SGDLS and YYNGEE. The germline V end is reduced by 0 bases and the J end by 5 bases; junction bases left unmatched: 12. The CDR3 holds 19 amino acids from the cysteine to the phenylalanine. Solely the CDR3 DNA is kept, with 57 bases framed from the first base. The entry originates in a study of cytomegalovirus exposure and HLA in healthy donors (dated by TCRdb to about 2017). Study-wide context: According to an earlier analysis of 550 to 750 of the donors, about 179 million T cells yielded approximately 120 million unique TCR beta sequences and 276 Gb of sequence data. An early release covering over 500 HLA-typed donors comprised around 300 gigabases of sequencing data and tens of millions of unique TCR sequences. Of the roughly 400 genotyped donors, around 81% fell in the genetic ancestry cluster associated with self-reported Caucasian donors. The study aimed to test whether signatures of past pathogen exposure could be identified by cataloging public T cell receptors. Using immunosequencing, the study profiled T cell repertoires from approximately 700 subjects and related those repertoires to cytomegalovirus serostatus. Besides the first cohort of roughly 700 subjects, a separate validation cohort made up of roughly 130 different subjects was used. The study combined high-throughput TCR immunosequencing, statistical association of individual TCRs with disease status, and machine learning to predict cytomegalovirus infection status. A later analysis re-analyzed previously published TCR beta repertoires from several hundred donors and added high-resolution HLA genotyping to study TCR occurrence patterns. Rather than drawing on any new phenotypic data, the later analysis identified candidate immune exposures from TCR beta sequences and the way those sequences occurred across donors. An earlier analysis of some 500 of the donors applied high-throughput TCR beta sequencing to assess whether each TCR beta V gene segment acted as functional or pseudogenic. Donor age, sex, ethnicity and CMV serostatus were collected together with the repertoire data. In a later genetic analysis, genome-wide SNP genotypes for about 65% of the 666 donors were used, and that subset was treated as a discovery cohort. All discovery cohort repertoires had been generated using a single sequencing platform. Both class I and class II loci were covered by HLA typing, at four-digit resolution. Typing coverage varied by locus: about 620-640 donors for A, B, C, DRB1 and DQB1; approximately 500 for DQA1; some 610 for DPA1; roughly 450 for DPB1. Four or five DR-DQ haplotypes were treated as single units for association and clustering because of strong linkage in the cohort. Among several hundred genotyped donors of the cohort, an average of around 250,000 unique TCR beta nucleotide sequences was sequenced per donor, of which about 20% were non-productive.

Results the study describes overall, beyond this receptor: In a later analysis, several top co-occurrence clusters were reported to appear linked to parvovirus B19, influenza, CMV and Epstein-Barr virus. According to a later genetic analysis, donors in an Asian-associated ancestry cluster had fewer N-insertions in productive TCRs than the approximately 630-donor mean. Compared with equally common non-associated chains, HLA-associated TCR beta chains in a later analysis were more clonally expanded and had lower generation probabilities. Most CMV-associated TCR beta chains appeared to be HLA-restricted in a later analysis, and the HLA associations seemed to be driven largely by CMV exposure. In the study, approximately 160 TCR beta chains were listed as associated with cytomegalovirus. While some public TCRs were present in many individuals, most TCR sequences turned up only very rarely across donors. Because the 87-base-pair reads could not distinguish some IMGT-functional V segments, including TRBV6-2 and TRBV6-3, those segments were excluded. Strong co-occurrence of HLA alleles, especially DR and DQ, made assigning TCR associations to individual alleles difficult. Sequencing depth was assumed to be roughly uniform across donors in the presence/absence analyses, though that assumption may not hold. V-gene and J-gene trimming of TCR beta chains was associated with a missense DCLRE1C variant in a later genetic analysis, and the association was replicated in an independent cohort. In a later analysis, TCR association rates were found to vary across HLA loci, with the most associated TCRs seen for DRB1 alleles and the fewest for HLA-C alleles. A further reported finding was that TCR beta sequences accurately predicted the HLA-A and HLA-B alleles for most subjects in the first cohort. It was suggested by the authors that the approach could potentially be generalized to other disease states and immunological phenotypes. The cohort was sequenced for TCR beta chains only, and without alpha or paired-chain data the features that could be detected were limited. An earlier analysis of approximately 500 of the donors showed that most TCR beta V segments appeared in productive rearrangements either about 87% or about 30% of the time, which broadly matched IMGT annotations. Correlated functional status among segregating V segments might reflect linkage disequilibrium, but an unknown experimental factor could not be ruled out. A group of highly shared sequence variants was considered likely to be a technical artifact of the sequencing pipeline. In vitro tests confirmed that a few of the cytomegalovirus-associated TCR beta chains recognize cytomegalovirus antigens. At a false discovery rate of 0.05, a later analysis linked 15,000 to 20,000 TCR beta sequences to specific HLA alleles. The earlier analysis of 450 to 700 of the donors excluded roughly 16 rarely observed V segments, including chromosome 9 orphons, because counts were too low. For the cohort, immune exposure information was limited to CMV serostatus. HLA typing was unavailable for some donors at each locus, so association tests used only the typed subset. In both the original and validation cohorts, the classifier was reported to diagnose cytomegalovirus status with high specificity and sensitivity.

The source of this sequence is a woman in her twenties or thirties in good health and CMV-seronegative. This chain joins TRBV9 to TRBJ2-2, with 11 bases matching TRBD2. The sample comprised PBMCs. The sequenced DNA is TGTGCCAGCAGCGTAGGGATTAGCGGGAGGGACCTTGGGACCGGGGAGCTGTTTTTT. It encodes CASSVGISGRDLGTGELFF.